A single sample is the source of the 13 T cell receptor beta chains below, sequenced in a study of CD8 T cells in Susac syndrome. cDNA came from roughly 0.53 to 1 ug RNA primed by random hexamers. TCRdb re-called the immunoSEQ multiplex PCR reads through MiXCR, storing one row per CDR3 protein. Of some 150,000 distinct CDR3 sequences detected, 95% to 96% appear once; the ten largest clones hold 0.14% to 0.15%. The sample taken for sequencing was CD8+ T cells from PBMCs. Source of these receptors: a human donor with multiple sclerosis.

The chain couples TRBV7-2 to TRBJ2-6; D unresolved. Trimming removed 10 bases at V and 5 bases at J, with 18 bases between. Germline V lookup: CDR1 SGHTA, CDR2 FQGNSA. The CDR3 spans 15 residues. For the CDR3, the DNA is TGTGCCACCCTCACCCCGGCTATAAGGGCCAACGTCCTGACTTTC. It translates to CATLTPAIRANVLTF.

This chain joins TRBV29-1 and TRBJ2-7; 9 bases are shared with TRBD1. CDR1 SQVTM and CDR2 ANQGSEA come from the germline V gene. The trim removed 6 bases at V and 3 bases at J, leaving 9 bases unmatched. The length of the CDR3 is 14 residues. The CDR3 DNA reads TGCAGCGTCGCCGCCGGGACAGGGTTCTACGAGCAGTACGTC. This translates into CSVAAGTGFYEQYV.

The rearrangement uses TRBV3-1 and TRBJ1-1; 7 positions match TRBD1. This CDR3 region has 13 residues. The germline V gene has CDR1 LGHDT and CDR2 YNNKEL (reference sequence). V lost 4 bases to trimming and J lost 13 bases; unmatched junction nucleotides: 12. This CDR3 reads CASSPSPGTEGFF. The CDR3 DNA reads as TGTGCCAGCAGCCCCAGCCCCGGGACAGAGGGTTTCTTT.

The chain joins TRBV4-1 to TRBJ2-1; D unresolved. Germline V lookup: CDR1 MGHRA, CDR2 YSYEKL. The V and J ends lost 3 bases and 0 bases respectively, with 12 bases between them. The CDR3 runs to 16 residues. The chain's CDR3 is CASSQSPRSSYNEQFF. The CDR3 DNA is TGCGCCAGCAGCCAGAGCCCGAGAAGCTCCTACAATGAGCAGTTCTTC.

The chain carries TRBV29-1 and TRBJ1-1; the D is unclear. Germline lookup yields CDR1 SQVTM and CDR2 ANQGSEA. This CDR3 contains 11 residues. V was clipped by 0 bases and J by 6 bases, with 5 bases between them. Written as DNA, the CDR3 is TGCAGCGTTGAAGATTACCCTGAAGCTTTCTTT. Encoded protein: CSVEDYPEAFF.

This rearrangement joins TRBV20-1 to TRBJ2-5, with D uncertain. Trimming shortened V by 1 base and J by 3 bases, and 12 bases separated the two germline ends. Germline CDR1 is DFQATT and CDR2 is SNEGSKA (reference sequence). The CDR3 length is 14 residues. The CDR3 loop is CSARGPDVKETQYF. DNA of the CDR3: TGCAGTGCTAGAGGTCCAGACGTGAAAGAGACCCAGTACTTC.

The rearrangement links TRBV2 to TRBJ2-1, with 8 bases aligning to TRBD2. There are 16 residues in the CDR3. Per the germline V gene, CDR1 is SNHLY and CDR2 is FYNNEI. The trim removed 1 base at V and 4 bases at J, leaving 6 bases unmatched. CDR3 region: CASSEGVAGLYNEQFF. The CDR3 region has the DNA TGTGCCAGCAGTGAAGGGGTAGCGGGGCTATACAATGAGCAGTTCTTC.

This clonotype was observed a handful of times. This sequence joins TRBV2 and TRBJ2-7; D uncertain. V lost 4 bases to trimming and J lost 6 bases, with 7 bases between them. Germline CDR1 SNHLY, CDR2 FYNNEI. The CDR3 length is 11 residues. The CDR3 DNA sequence: TGTGCCAGCAGTGCAGGCCTCGAGCAGTACTTC. Translation: CASSAGLEQYF.

The chain has TRBV10-3 and TRBJ2-3, with 11 bases aligning to TRBD2. The CDR3 contains 18 residues. The V and J ends lost 4 bases and 0 bases, in that order; junction bases with no gene match: 9. In germline, CDR1 is ENHRY, CDR2 SYGVKD. CDR3 in amino acids: CAISVPGTSGTSTDTQYF. CDR3 bases: TGTGCCATCAGTGTGCCGGGGACTAGCGGTACTAGCACAGATACGCAGTATTTT.

The V and J genes are TRBV5-4 and TRBJ2-5; 10 bases are a match to TRBD2. This CDR3 is 16 amino acids long. The V segment lost 3 bases and the J segment 5 bases; nucleotides outside the gene matches: 10. CDR1 SGHNT and CDR2 YYREEE come from the germline V gene (reference sequence). The CDR3 spells CASSSRLAGDEETQYF. The CDR3 coding sequence is TGTGCCAGCAGCTCCCGACTAGCGGGTGACGAGGAGACCCAGTACTTC.

This chain connects TRBV12-3 or TRBV12-4 to TRBJ2-3; the match to TRBD2 covers 9 bases. There are 16 residues in the CDR3. J lost 0 bases, V lost 2 bases, and 3 bases had no gene match. CDR3 region: CASSLWLAGSTDTQYF. The CDR3 DNA reads as TGTGCCAGCAGTTTATGGCTAGCGGGGAGCACAGATACGCAGTATTTT.

The rearrangement uses TRBV12-3 or TRBV12-4 and TRBJ1-5; D is possibly TRBD1 (5 bases). Trimming stripped 1 base from V and 6 bases from J, with 10 bases between. The CDR3 contains 14 residues. The CDR3 nucleotides are TGTGCCAGCAGTTTAGGCGAGGGGTCTCAGCCCCAGCATTTT. Protein sequence: CASSLGEGSQPQHF.

V and J are TRBV11-2 and TRBJ1-1, with D unresolved. CDR3 length: 14 residues. V lost 5 bases and J lost 4, with 14 bases in between. Germline V CDR1 and CDR2: SGHAT, FQNNGV. CDR3 sequence (DNA): TGTGCCAGCAGCCCCGAGTACGGAAGCACTGAAGCTTTCTTT. Residues: CASSPEYGSTEAFF.